The 24 T cell receptor beta chains below come from one sample, sequenced in a study of cytomegalovirus exposure and HLA in healthy donors. PCR amplification relied on 60 Vbeta primers (plus 13 Jbeta primers). TCRdb keeps only in-frame clones here, not all; method: immunoSEQ multiplex PCR. The repertoire holds over 95,000 clones, 60% to 80% seen once, with 2% to 2.5% in the top ten. The sample comprised PBMCs. The source of these receptors is a human donor in good health.

V gene TRBV7-2 combines with J gene TRBJ1-5; 8 bases line up with TRBD1. Germline values: CDR1 SGHTA, CDR2 FQGNSA. The junction had 9 bases not matched to a gene; V was cut back by 4 bases and J by 7 bases. The CDR3 sequence is 15 residues long. The CDR3 DNA is TGTGCCAGCAGCTCATACCAGGGGGCTGGGCAGCCCCAGCATTTT. Translated, it gives CASSSYQGAGQPQHF.

The V and J genes are TRBV19 and TRBJ1-1; a possible D gene is TRBD1 (5 bases). Germline CDR1 reads LNHDA; CDR2 reads SQIVND (reference sequence). The CDR3 extends over 16 amino acids. The V gene lost 0 bases and the J gene lost 4 bases, with 15 bases spanning the gap. CDR3 in DNA: TGTGCCAGTAGTATAGAAGGCCGGGGCGGGGGCACTGAAGCTTTCTTT. It translates to CASSIEGRGGGTEAFF.

This clone has a single count. The J gene is TRBJ2-5, the V gene TRBV20-1; D is unclear. The germline V gene encodes CDR1 DFQATT and CDR2 SNEGSKA (reference sequence). Trimming cost V 1 base and J 3 bases, with 3 bases left between them. CDR3 length: 11 residues. The chain's CDR3 is CSARVKETQYF. The CDR3 DNA sequence: TGCAGTGCTAGAGTAAAAGAGACCCAGTACTTC.

J is TRBJ2-7 and V is TRBV7-3; 14 bases align to TRBD2. V lost 0 bases to trimming and J lost 2 bases; unmatched junction nucleotides: 6. In germline, CDR1 is SGHTA, CDR2 FQGTGA. There are 18 residues in the CDR3. The CDR3 protein is CASSLTGTSGGQTYEQYF. In nucleotides, the CDR3 is TGTGCCAGCAGCTTAACTGGGACTAGCGGGGGCCAGACCTACGAGCAGTACTTC.

The V gene is TRBV9, the J gene TRBJ2-3, with 8 nucleotides matching TRBD1. This CDR3 contains 16 residues. Germline-derived CDR1 and CDR2 are SGDLS and YYNGEE. V dropped 2 bases and J dropped 0; count of bases not matched to a gene: 5. CDR3 in amino acids: CASSVRQGQSTDTQYF. The CDR3 DNA sequence: TGTGCCAGCAGCGTTCGACAGGGGCAGAGCACAGATACGCAGTATTTT.

This clone has just one count. V gene TRBV6-1 combines with J gene TRBJ2-2; 8 positions agree with TRBD2. In germline, CDR1 is MNHNS, CDR2 SASEGT. The ends lost 6 bases at V and 6 bases at J; junction bases unmatched: 9. The CDR3 loop spans 15 amino acids. CDR3 region: CASSFGSGISGELFF. The CDR3 coding sequence is TGTGCCAGCAGCTTTGGTAGCGGGATATCCGGGGAGCTGTTTTTT.

The CDR3 nucleotides read TGTGCCAGCAGCTTCCGGCGGGAGTTGCCAGATACGCAGTATTTT. Amino acids: CASSFRRELPDTQYF. The chain joins TRBV7-8 to TRBJ2-3, with 7 bases aligning to TRBD2. The CDR3 consists of 15 residues. CDR1 SGHVS and CDR2 FQNEAQ come from the germline V gene. The J segment lost 4 bases and the V segment lost 3 bases, leaving 7 bases of the junction unmatched.

Only one count was recorded for this clone. V is TRBV4-3 and J is TRBJ1-6; perhaps TRBD1 as D (5 bases). Trimming cost V 0 bases and J 10 bases, with 16 bases left between them. CDR1 LGHNA and CDR2 YSLEER come from the germline V gene. The CDR3 extends over 16 amino acids. CDR3 nucleotides: TGCGCCAGCAGCCAAGAGGGCACAAGGGCAGGGTCACCCCTCCACTTT. The encoded protein is CASSQEGTRAGSPLHF.

This clone is a singleton in its sample. V is TRBV29-1 and J is TRBJ2-2; 8 positions match TRBD1. Unmatched junction bases numbered 5, after V lost 6 bases and J lost 2 bases. Germline V gene lookup returns CDR1 SQVTM and CDR2 ANQGSEA. The CDR3 has 14 residues. This CDR3 reads CSVQDRGNTGELFF. CDR3 nucleotide sequence: TGCAGCGTCCAAGACAGGGGAAACACCGGGGAGCTGTTTTTT.

The chain is built from TRBV2 and TRBJ1-2; 8 bases line up with TRBD1. The CDR3 is 14 residues long. V was pared by 5 bases and J by 4 bases, with 6 bases of the junction left unmatched. CDR1 and CDR2 (germline): SNHLY, FYNNEI. The CDR3 loop reads CASSPGQALYGYTF. As DNA, the CDR3 is TGTGCCAGCAGTCCGGGACAGGCCCTCTATGGCTACACCTTC. Full variable domain (missing parts from reference TRBV2 and TRBJ1-2): EPEVTQTPSHQVTQMGQEVILRCVPISNHLYFYWYRQILGQKVEFLVSFYNNEISEKSEIFDDQFSVERPDGSNFTLKIRSTKLEDSAMYFCASSPGQALYGYTFGSGTRLTVV.

This clone was recorded only once. The rearrangement links TRBV6-1 to TRBJ1-2; the D is unclear. This CDR3 contains 14 residues. V was pared by 1 base and J by 2 bases, with 8 bases between. Germline lookup yields CDR1 MNHNS and CDR2 SASEGT. For the CDR3, the DNA is TGTGCCAGCAGTGAAGGTGGGAGGAACTATGGCTACACCTTC. This codes for CASSEGGRNYGYTF.

The chain is built from TRBV29-1 and TRBJ1-2; D gene unclear. The germline V gene encodes CDR1 SQVTM and CDR2 ANQGSEA. The CDR3 consists of 13 residues. Trimming stripped 2 bases from V and 3 bases from J, with 10 bases between. The CDR3 nucleotides are TGCAGCGTTGAAAGCGGGAGTGACTATGGCTACACCTTC. Amino acid sequence: CSVESGSDYGYTF.

The J gene is TRBJ2-7, the V gene TRBV5-1, with D possibly TRBD1 on 8 matching bases. CDR1 SGHRS and CDR2 YFSETQ come from the germline V gene. The V end lost 5 bases, the J end lost 5 bases, and 14 bases lay between the germline ends. CDR3 size: 13 residues. The CDR3 spells CASRKTGGDEQYF. The DNA of the CDR3 is TGCGCCAGCAGGAAAACAGGGGGGGACGAGCAGTACTTC. The variable domain in full, with the rest retrieved from reference TRBV5-1 and TRBJ2-7, is KAGVTQTPRYLIKTRGQQVTLSCSPISGHRSVSWYQQTPGQGLQFLFEYFSETQRNKGNFPGRFSGRQFSNSRSEMNVSTLELGDSALYLCASRKTGGDEQYFGPGTRLTVT.

This chain connects TRBV5-4 to TRBJ2-7, with 11 nucleotides matching TRBD2. The V gene end was trimmed by 2 bases and the J gene end by 5 bases; junction bases not matched to a gene: 3. The germline gives CDR1 SGHNT, CDR2 YYREEE (reference sequence). This CDR3 is 14 amino acids long. CDR3 DNA: TGTGCCAGCAGCTTTAGCGGGAGGGTCCACGAGCAGTACTTC. This translates into CASSFSGRVHEQYF.

CDR3 DNA sequence: TGCGCCAGCAGCCTCGGACAGTCCTACGAGCAGTACTTC. Its translation is CASSLGQSYEQYF. The chain couples TRBV10-1 to TRBJ2-7; D possibly corresponds to TRBD1 (6 bases). V lost 6 bases and J lost 1, with 10 bases in between. The germline CDR1 and CDR2 sequences are WNHNN and SYGVQD (reference sequence). CDR3 size: 13 residues.

The V and J genes are TRBV4-2 and TRBJ2-1, with 9 bases identical to TRBD2. CDR1 and CDR2 (germline): LGHNA, YNFKEQ. The CDR3 totals 16 residues. J gave up 10 bases and V 0 bases, and 10 bases lay outside the gene matches. The CDR3 coding sequence is TGTGCCAGCAGCCAAGAGGGGACTAGCCCCTTTTGGGAGCAGTTCTTC. This translates into CASSQEGTSPFWEQFF.

This clone appeared once. The chain links TRBV6-1 to TRBJ2-2; 10 nucleotides align to TRBD2. After removal of 3 bases from V and 4 bases from J, the junction contained 2 bases not matched to a gene. Germline V gene sequence: CDR1 MNHNS, CDR2 SASEGT. The CDR3 sequence is 15 residues long. CDR3 nucleotide sequence: TGTGCCAGCAGTGAGACTAGCGGGTTCACCGGGGAGCTGTTTTTT. It translates to CASSETSGFTGELFF.

The rearrangement uses TRBV13 and TRBJ2-3, with 10 bases lining up with TRBD2. V trimming: 6 bases; J trimming: 3 bases; junction bases outside the gene matches: 6. Germline CDR1 PRHDT, CDR2 FYEKMQ (reference sequence). CDR3 length equals 15 residues. The CDR3 region is CASSRPSGGTDTQYF. The CDR3 DNA reads as TGTGCCAGCAGTCGGCCTAGCGGGGGAACAGATACGCAGTATTTT. Filled out from reference TRBV13 and TRBJ2-3, the complete variable domain reads AAGVIQSPRHLIKEKRETATLKCYPIPRHDTVYWYQQGPGQDPQFLISFYEKMQSDKGSIPDRFSAQQFSDYHSELNMSSLELGDSALYFCASSRPSGGTDTQYFGPGTRLTVL.

This chain joins TRBV7-2 and TRBJ2-3; 13 nucleotides agree with TRBD2. Per germline, CDR1 SGHTA and CDR2 FQGNSA. The CDR3 totals 15 residues. The ends lost 5 bases at V and 5 bases at J; junction bases unmatched: 4. CDR3 coding DNA: TGTGCCAGCAGCCCCACTAGCGGGGGGGGAGATACGCAGTATTTT. Amino acid sequence: CASSPTSGGGDTQYF.

The rearrangement links TRBV2 to TRBJ2-2; TRBD1 matches 7 bases. In germline, CDR1 is SNHLY, CDR2 FYNNEI. V was pared by 10 bases and J by 7 bases, with 9 bases of the junction left unmatched. The CDR3 has 13 amino acids. DNA for the CDR3: TGTGCCAACTCACAGGGGCGGAACGGGGAGCTGTTTTTT. Protein product: CANSQGRNGELFF. The full variable domain, with the rest looked up from reference TRBV2 and TRBJ2-2, is EPEVTQTPSHQVTQMGQEVILRCVPISNHLYFYWYRQILGQKVEFLVSFYNNEISEKSEIFDDQFSVERPDGSNFTLKIRSTKLEDSAMYFCANSQGRNGELFFGEGSRLTVL.

This chain joins TRBV5-1 and TRBJ2-1; 8 positions match TRBD1. J was trimmed by 6 bases and V by 1 base; bases with no gene match: 9. The CDR3 covers 16 residues. In germline, CDR1 is SGHRS, CDR2 YFSETQ. This chain's CDR3 is CASSLSGQGAGNEQFF. For the CDR3, the DNA is TGCGCCAGCAGCTTGTCCGGGCAGGGGGCGGGCAATGAGCAGTTCTTC.

The J gene is TRBJ2-2, the V gene TRBV4-1; D gene unclear. The CDR3 loop spans 15 amino acids. V was clipped by 0 bases and J by 1 base, with 6 bases between them. Germline CDR1 MGHRA, CDR2 YSYEKL. CDR3 bases: TGCGCCAGCAGCCAAGAACTAATGAACACCGGGGAGCTGTTTTTT. Translation gives CASSQELMNTGELFF.

The rearrangement joins TRBV5-1 to TRBJ1-6; the match to TRBD1 covers 9 bases. The CDR3 is 17 amino acids. The V segment lost 4 bases and the J segment 0 bases; nucleotides outside the gene matches: 5. In germline, CDR1 is SGHRS, CDR2 YFSETQ. This CDR3 reads CASSRGQGSSYNSPLHF. The CDR3, as DNA: TGCGCCAGCAGCCGGGGACAGGGCAGCTCCTATAATTCACCCCTCCACTTT.

V gene TRBV7-2 combines with J gene TRBJ2-2; D is perhaps TRBD2 (5 bases). CDR1 is SGHTA and CDR2 is FQGNSA in the germline V gene. Trimming pared 1 base from V and 5 bases from J, leaving 17 bases between. CDR3 length: 17 amino acids. The CDR3 is CASSLVGPGRGTGELFF. CDR3 in DNA: TGTGCCAGCAGCTTAGTTGGTCCTGGACGGGGTACCGGGGAGCTGTTTTTT. The full variable domain, its missing parts supplied by reference TRBV7-2 and TRBJ2-2, is GAGVSQSPSNKVTEKGKDVELRCDPISGHTALYWYRQSLGQGLEFLIYFQGNSAPDKSGLPSDRFSAERTGGSVSTLTIQRTQQEDSAVYLCASSLVGPGRGTGELFFGEGSRLTVL.